This TCR beta chain originates from a study of blood T cell repertoires in COVID-19. Overall study: COVID-19 samples, acute and convalescent, were from the United States, Italy and Spain. From T cells, B-cell-depleted T cells, or PBMCs came the material, which was cDNA or gDNA.

Study processing details: Researchers report that nucleated cell counts were estimated from reference gene primer amplification. Here immunoSEQ multiplex PCR was the method, and the copy in TCRdb shows in-frame clones only, minus some. The D gene and trimming were derived from the DNA, and the V and J assignments and clone size from that table. The profile covers around 140,000 clones, with approximately 89% appearing a single time and approximately 10% taken by the ten largest. CDR1 and CDR2 (germline): SEHNR, FQNEAQ (reference sequence). The CDR3 consists of 18 residues. J lost 6 bases, V lost 5 bases, and 13 bases had no gene match.

This sequence was found in a woman in her 70s with COVID-19, enrolled during active disease. This chain links TRBV7-9 with TRBJ2-7; TRBD2 aligns across 16 bases. Sequencing was done on a sample of peripheral blood. CDR3 nucleotides: TGTGCCAGCAGCGGAACCGGGACTAGCGGGGGGGCGAGGGGCGAGCAGTACTTC. This encodes CASSGTGTSGGARGEQYF.